Below, 2 T cell receptor beta chains from the same sample are listed, as sequenced in a study of T cell repertoires in ileal Crohn's disease. Time point given: neoterminal ileum biopsy at postoperative endoscopy, about 6 months after surgery. Profiling relied on immunoSEQ multiplex PCR, and the TCRdb table lists in-frame clones only, not all of them. The sample has about 13,000 clones, around 78% seen once. The sample consisted of ileal tissue. The receptors derive from an adult with Crohn's disease.

The V gene is TRBV9, the J gene TRBJ1-5, with D possibly TRBD1 on 6 matching bases. The CDR3 is 15 residues long. Germline CDR1 reads SGDLS; CDR2 reads YYNGEE. Trimming left V 4 bases short and J 7 bases short, with 18 bases between. The CDR3 nucleotides are TGTGCCAGCAGCCGAACAGGGATTACTGGGCAGCCCCAGCATTTT. Its protein is CASSRTGITGQPQHF. The full variable domain, with the rest looked up from reference TRBV9 and TRBJ1-5, is DSGVTQTPKHLITATGQRVTLRCSPRSGDLSVYWYQQSLDQGLQFLIQYYNGEERAKGNILERFSAQQFPDLHSELNLSSLELGDSALYFCASSRTGITGQPQHFGDGTRLSIL.

V gene TRBV6-5 combines with J gene TRBJ2-1; D unclear. The ends were cut back, 5 bases at V and 0 bases at J, with 11 bases in the middle. The CDR3 loop spans 15 amino acids. Germline V gene sequence: CDR1 MNHEY, CDR2 SVGAGI. The CDR3 region is CASSQAPSSYNEQFF. For the CDR3, the DNA is TGTGCCAGCAGTCAGGCCCCGAGCTCCTACAATGAGCAGTTCTTC.